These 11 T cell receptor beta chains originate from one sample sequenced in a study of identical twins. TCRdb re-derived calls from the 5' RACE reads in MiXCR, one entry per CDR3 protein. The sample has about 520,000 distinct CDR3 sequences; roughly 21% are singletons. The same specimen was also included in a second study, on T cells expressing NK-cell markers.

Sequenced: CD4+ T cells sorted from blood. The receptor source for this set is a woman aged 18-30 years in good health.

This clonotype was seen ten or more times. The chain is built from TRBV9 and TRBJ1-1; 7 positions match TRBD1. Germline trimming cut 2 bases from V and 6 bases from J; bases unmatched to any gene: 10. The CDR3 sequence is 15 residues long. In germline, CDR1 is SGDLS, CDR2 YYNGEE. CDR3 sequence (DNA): TGTGCCAGCAGCGTTCTCGGACAGGTGGTCCCTGAAGCTTTCTTT. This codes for CASSVLGQVVPEAFF.

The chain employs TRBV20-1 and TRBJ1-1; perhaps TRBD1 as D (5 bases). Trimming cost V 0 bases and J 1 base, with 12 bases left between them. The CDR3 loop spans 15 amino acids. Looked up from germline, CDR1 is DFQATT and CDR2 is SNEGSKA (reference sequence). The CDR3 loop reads CSARDQGGANTEAFF. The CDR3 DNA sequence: TGCAGTGCTAGAGATCAGGGAGGGGCGAACACTGAAGCTTTCTTT.

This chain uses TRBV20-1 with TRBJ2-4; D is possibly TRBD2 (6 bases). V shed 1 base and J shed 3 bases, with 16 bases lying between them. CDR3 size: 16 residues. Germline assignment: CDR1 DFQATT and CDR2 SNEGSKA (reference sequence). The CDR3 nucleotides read TGCAGTGCTAGAGGGTTTATGCGGGGAGGCAAAAACATTCAGTACTTC. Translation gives CSARGFMRGGKNIQYF.

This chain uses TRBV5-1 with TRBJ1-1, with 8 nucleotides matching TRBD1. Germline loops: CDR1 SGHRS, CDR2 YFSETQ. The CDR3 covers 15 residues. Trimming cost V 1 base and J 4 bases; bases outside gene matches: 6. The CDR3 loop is CASSLQGAGGTEAFF. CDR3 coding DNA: TGCGCCAGCAGCTTGCAGGGGGCAGGAGGCACTGAAGCTTTCTTT.

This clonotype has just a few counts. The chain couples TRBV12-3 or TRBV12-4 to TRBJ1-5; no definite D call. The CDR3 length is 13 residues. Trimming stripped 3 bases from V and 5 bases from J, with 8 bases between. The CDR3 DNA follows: TGTGCCAGCAGTTTCAACCTCTATCAGCCCCAGCATTTT. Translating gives CASSFNLYQPQHF.

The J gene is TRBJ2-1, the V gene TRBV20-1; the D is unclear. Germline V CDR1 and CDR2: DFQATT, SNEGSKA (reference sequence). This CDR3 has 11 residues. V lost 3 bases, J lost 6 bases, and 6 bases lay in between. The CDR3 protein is CSASIRNEQFF. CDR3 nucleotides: TGCAGTGCTAGTATACGCAATGAGCAGTTCTTC.

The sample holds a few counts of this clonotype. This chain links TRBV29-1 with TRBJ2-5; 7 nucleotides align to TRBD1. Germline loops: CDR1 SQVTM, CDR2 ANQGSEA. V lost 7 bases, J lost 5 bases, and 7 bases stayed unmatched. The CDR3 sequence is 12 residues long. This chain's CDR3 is CSGTQGSETQYF. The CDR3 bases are TGCAGCGGTACACAGGGGTCGGAGACCCAGTACTTC.

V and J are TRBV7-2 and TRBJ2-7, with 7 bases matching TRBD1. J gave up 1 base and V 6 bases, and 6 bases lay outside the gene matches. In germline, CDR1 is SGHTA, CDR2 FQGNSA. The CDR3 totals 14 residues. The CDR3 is CASRPDRESYEQYF. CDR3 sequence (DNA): TGTGCCAGCAGACCCGACAGGGAATCCTACGAGCAGTACTTC.

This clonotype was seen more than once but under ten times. The CDR3 protein is CASSFGGPLETQYF. DNA of the CDR3: TGTGCCAGCAGCTTTGGGGGGCCCCTGGAGACCCAGTACTTC. J is TRBJ2-5 and V is TRBV7-6, with D perhaps given as TRBD1 or TRBD2 (6 bases each). CDR3 length: 14 residues. V was trimmed by 3 bases and J by 5 bases, leaving 13 bases between them. Germline CDR1 is SGHVS and CDR2 is FNYEAQ.

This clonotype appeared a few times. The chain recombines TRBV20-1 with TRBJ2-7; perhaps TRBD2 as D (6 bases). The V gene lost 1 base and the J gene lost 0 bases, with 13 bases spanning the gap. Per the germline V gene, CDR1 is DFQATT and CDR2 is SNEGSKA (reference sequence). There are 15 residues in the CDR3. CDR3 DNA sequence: TGCAGTGCTAGAGGAACTAGCTCGCTCTCCTACGAGCAGTACTTC. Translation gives CSARGTSSLSYEQYF.

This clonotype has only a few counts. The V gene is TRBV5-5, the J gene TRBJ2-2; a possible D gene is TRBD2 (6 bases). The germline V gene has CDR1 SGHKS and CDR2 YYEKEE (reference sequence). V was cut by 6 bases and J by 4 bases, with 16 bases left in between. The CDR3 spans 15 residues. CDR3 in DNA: TGTGCCAGCATCAGCGGAGGGTCGGGCACCGGGGAGCTGTTTTTT. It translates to CASISGGSGTGELFF.